The sample holds many counts of the clone carrying this TCR beta chain. The sample belongs to a study of T cells in Graves' hyperthyroidism and ophthalmopathy. Study overall: The authors collected peripheral blood at initial diagnosis, before any treatment.

There were TCR beta CDR3 regions amplified from RNA transcripts. An initial round of RT-PCR targeting the TCR CDR3 relied on the HTBI primer set. Using its own MiXCR run on the multiplex PCR reads, TCRdb lists one record per CDR3 protein. The sample holds some 560,000 distinct CDR3 sequences, 15% to 19% seen once. This CDR3 spans 14 amino acids. The germline V gene has CDR1 SGHAT and CDR2 FQDESV (reference sequence). The germline V and J ends were trimmed by 2 bases and 2 bases, with 8 bases remaining between them. The chain is built from TRBV11-1 and TRBJ2-3; D not certain. The clonotype originates from a woman aged 30 to 39 with Graves' hyperthyroidism. The sample comprised blood. CDR3 sequence: CASSLSGDTDTQYF. Here the CDR3 DNA reads TGTGCCAGCAGCTTAAGTGGGGACACAGATACGCAGTATTTT. Using reference TRBV11-1 and TRBJ2-3 for the parts outside the CDR3, the full variable domain is EAEVAQSPRYKITEKSQAVAFWCDPISGHATLYWYRQILGQGPELLVQFQDESVVDDSQLPKDRFSAERLKGVDSTLKIQPAELGDSAMYLCASSLSGDTDTQYFGPGTRLTVL.